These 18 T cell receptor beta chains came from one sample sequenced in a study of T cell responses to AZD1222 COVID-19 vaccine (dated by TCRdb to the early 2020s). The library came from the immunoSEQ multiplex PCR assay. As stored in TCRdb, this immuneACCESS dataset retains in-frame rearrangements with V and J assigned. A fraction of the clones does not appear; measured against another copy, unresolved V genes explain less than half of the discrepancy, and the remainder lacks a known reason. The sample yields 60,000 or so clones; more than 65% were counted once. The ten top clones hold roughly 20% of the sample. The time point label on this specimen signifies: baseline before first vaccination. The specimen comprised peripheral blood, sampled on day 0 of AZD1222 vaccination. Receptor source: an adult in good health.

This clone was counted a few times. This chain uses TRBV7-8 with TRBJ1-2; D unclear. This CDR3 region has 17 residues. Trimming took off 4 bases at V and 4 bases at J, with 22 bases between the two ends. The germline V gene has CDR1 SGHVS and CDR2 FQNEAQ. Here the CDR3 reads CASSYSGDQTSVYGYTF. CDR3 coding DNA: TGTGCCAGCAGCTACTCTGGCGACCAAACCTCCGTCTATGGCTACACCTTC.

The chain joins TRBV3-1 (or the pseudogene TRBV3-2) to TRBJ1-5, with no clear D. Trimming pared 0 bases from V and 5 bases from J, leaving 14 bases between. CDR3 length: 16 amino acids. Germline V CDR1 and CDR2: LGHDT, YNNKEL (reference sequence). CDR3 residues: CASSQDPPRVDQPQHF. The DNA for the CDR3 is TGTGCCAGCAGCCAAGATCCTCCCCGGGTAGATCAGCCCCAGCATTTT.

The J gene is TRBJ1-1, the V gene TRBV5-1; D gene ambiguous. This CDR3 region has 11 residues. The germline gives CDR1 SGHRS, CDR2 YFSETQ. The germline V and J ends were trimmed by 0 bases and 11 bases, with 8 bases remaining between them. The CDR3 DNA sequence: TGCGCCAGCAGCTTGGAAGGGATGGCTTTCTTT. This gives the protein CASSLEGMAFF.

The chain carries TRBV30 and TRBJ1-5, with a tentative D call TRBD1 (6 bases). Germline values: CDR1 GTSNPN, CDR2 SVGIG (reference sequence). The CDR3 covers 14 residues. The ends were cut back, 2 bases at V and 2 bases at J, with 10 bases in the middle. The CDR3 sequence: CAWSRDMGNQPQHF. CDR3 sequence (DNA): TGTGCCTGGAGTAGGGACATGGGCAATCAGCCCCAGCATTTT.

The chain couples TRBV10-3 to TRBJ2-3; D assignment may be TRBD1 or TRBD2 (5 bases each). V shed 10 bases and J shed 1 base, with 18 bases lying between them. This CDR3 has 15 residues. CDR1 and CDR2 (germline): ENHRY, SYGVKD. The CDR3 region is CATEPGRRGTDTQYF. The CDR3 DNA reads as TGTGCCACTGAACCGGGACGCCGAGGCACAGATACGCAGTATTTT.

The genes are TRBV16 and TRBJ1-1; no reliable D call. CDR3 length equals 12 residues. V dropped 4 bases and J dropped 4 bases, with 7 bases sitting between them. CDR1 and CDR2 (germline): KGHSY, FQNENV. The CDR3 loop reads CASSPGGTEAFF. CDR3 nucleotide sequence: TGTGCCAGCAGCCCCGGAGGCACTGAAGCTTTCTTT.

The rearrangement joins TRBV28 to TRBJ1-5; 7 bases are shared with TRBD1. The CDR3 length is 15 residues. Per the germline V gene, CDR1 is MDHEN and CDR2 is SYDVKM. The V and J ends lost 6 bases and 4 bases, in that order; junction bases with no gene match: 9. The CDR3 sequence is CASRTGTALNQPQHF. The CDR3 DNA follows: TGTGCCAGCAGAACCGGGACAGCTTTAAATCAGCCCCAGCATTTT.

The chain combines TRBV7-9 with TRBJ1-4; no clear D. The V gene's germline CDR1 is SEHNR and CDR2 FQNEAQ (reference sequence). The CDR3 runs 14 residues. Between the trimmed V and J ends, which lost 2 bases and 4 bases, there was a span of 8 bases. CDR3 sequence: CASSLRSLNEKLFF. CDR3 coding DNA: TGTGCCAGCAGCTTAAGAAGTCTTAATGAAAAACTGTTTTTT.

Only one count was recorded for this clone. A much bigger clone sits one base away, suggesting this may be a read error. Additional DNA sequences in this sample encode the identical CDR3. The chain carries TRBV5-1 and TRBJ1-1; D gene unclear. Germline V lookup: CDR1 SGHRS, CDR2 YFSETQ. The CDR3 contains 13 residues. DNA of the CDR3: TGTGCCAGCAGCTTCCTAAGGAGCACTGAAGCTTTCTTT. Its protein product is CASSFLRSTEAFF. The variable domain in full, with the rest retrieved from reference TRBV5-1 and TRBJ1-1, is KAGVTQTPRYLIKTRGQQVTLSCSPISGHRSVSWYQQTPGQGLQFLFEYFSETQRNKGNFPGRFSGRQFSNSRSEMNVSTLELGDSALYLCASSFLRSTEAFFGQGTRLTVV.

CDR3 loop: CASRPPGARLYGYTF. The CDR3 nucleotides are TGTGCCAGCAGACCGCCAGGGGCAAGGCTCTATGGCTACACCTTC. The chain is built from TRBV5-8 and TRBJ1-2; possibly TRBD1 for D (6 bases). This CDR3 contains 15 residues. The germline CDR1 and CDR2 sequences are SGHTS and YDEGEE. Trimming removed 5 bases from V and 4 bases from J, with 18 bases in between. Combining the CDR3 with reference TRBV5-8 and TRBJ1-2 gives the whole variable domain EAGVTQSPTHLIKTRGQQATLRCSPISGHTSVYWYQQALGLGLQFLLWYDEGEERNRGNFPPRFSGRQFPNYSSELNVNALELEDSALYLCASRPPGARLYGYTFGSGTRLTVV.

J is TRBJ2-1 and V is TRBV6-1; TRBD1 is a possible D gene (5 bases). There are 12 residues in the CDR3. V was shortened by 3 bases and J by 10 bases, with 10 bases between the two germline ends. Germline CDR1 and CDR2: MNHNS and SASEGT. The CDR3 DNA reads TGTGCCAGCAGTGAGGTACAGGTGGAGCAGTTCTTC. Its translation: CASSEVQVEQFF.

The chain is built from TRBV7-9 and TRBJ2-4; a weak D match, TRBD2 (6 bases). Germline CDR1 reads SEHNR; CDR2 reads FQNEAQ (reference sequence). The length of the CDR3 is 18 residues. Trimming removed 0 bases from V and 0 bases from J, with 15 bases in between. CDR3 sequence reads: CASSLARVAELAKNIQYF. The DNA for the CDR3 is TGTGCCAGCAGCTTAGCGAGGGTAGCGGAACTAGCCAAAAACATTCAGTACTTC.

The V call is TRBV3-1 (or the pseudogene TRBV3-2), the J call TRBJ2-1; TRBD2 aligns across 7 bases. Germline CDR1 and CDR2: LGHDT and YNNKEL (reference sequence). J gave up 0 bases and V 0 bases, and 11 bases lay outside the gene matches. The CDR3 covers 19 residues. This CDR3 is CASSQDRVIAGDSYNEQFF. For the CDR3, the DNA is TGTGCCAGCAGCCAAGATAGGGTCATAGCGGGTGACTCCTACAATGAGCAGTTCTTC.

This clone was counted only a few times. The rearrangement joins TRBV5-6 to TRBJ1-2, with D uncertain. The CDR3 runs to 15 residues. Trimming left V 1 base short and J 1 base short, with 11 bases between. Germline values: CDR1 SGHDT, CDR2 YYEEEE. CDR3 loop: CASSLWGVHNYGYTF. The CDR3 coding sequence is TGTGCCAGCAGCTTGTGGGGAGTTCATAACTATGGCTACACCTTC.

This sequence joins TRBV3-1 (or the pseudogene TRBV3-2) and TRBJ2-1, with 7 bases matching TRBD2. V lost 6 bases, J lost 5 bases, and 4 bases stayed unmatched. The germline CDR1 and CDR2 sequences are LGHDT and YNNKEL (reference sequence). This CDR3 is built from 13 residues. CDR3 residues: CASRRSGDNEQFF. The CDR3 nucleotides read TGTGCCAGCAGGCGAAGCGGGGACAATGAGCAGTTCTTC.

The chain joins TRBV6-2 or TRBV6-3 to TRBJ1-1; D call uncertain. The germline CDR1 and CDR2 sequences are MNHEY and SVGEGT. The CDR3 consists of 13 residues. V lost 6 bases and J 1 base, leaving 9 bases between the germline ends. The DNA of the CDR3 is TGTGCCAGCAGCCCGAGGGAGAACACTGAAGCTTTCTTT. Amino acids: CASSPRENTEAFF.

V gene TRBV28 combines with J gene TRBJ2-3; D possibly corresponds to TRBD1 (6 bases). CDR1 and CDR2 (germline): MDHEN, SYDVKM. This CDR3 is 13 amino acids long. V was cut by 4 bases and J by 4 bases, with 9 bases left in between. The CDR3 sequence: CASSSGVPDTQYF. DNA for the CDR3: TGTGCCAGCAGTTCAGGGGTTCCAGATACGCAGTATTTT.

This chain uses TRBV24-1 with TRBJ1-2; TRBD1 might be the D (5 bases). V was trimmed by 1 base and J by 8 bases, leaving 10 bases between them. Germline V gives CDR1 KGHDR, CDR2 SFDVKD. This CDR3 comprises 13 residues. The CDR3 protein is CATSDFVGGGYTF. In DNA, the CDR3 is TGTGCCACCAGTGATTTTGTTGGGGGAGGCTACACCTTC.